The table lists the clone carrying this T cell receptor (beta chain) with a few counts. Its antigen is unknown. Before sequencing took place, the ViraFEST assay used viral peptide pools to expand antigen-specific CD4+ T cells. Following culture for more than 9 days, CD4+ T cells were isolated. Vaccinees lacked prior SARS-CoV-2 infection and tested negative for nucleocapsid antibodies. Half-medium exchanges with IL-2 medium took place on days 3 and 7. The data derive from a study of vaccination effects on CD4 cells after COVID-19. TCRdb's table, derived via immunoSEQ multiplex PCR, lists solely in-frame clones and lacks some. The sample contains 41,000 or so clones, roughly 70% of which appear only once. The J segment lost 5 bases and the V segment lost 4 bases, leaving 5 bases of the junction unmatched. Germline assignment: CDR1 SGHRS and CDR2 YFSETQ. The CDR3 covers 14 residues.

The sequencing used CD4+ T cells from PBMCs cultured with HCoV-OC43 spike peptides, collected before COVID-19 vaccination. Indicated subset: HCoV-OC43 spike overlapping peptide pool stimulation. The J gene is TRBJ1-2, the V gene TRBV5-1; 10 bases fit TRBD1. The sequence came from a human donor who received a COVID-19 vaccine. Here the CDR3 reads CASSPGQGNYGYTF. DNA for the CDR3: TGCGCCAGCAGCCCGGGACAGGGGAATTATGGCTACACCTTC. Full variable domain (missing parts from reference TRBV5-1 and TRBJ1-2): KAGVTQTPRYLIKTRGQQVTLSCSPISGHRSVSWYQQTPGQGLQFLFEYFSETQRNKGNFPGRFSGRQFSNSRSEMNVSTLELGDSALYLCASSPGQGNYGYTFGSGTRLTVV.